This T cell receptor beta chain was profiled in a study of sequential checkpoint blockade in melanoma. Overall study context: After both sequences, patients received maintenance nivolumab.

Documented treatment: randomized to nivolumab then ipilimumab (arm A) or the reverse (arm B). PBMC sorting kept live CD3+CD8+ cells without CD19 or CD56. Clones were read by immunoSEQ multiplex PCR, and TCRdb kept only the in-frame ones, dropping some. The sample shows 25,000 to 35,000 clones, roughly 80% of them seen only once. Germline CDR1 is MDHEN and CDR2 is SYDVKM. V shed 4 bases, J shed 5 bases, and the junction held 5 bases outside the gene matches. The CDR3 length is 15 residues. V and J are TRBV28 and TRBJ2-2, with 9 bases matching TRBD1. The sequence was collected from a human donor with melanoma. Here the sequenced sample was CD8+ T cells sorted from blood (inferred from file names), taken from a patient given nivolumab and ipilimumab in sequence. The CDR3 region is CASSSPGQGTGELFF. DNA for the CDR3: TGTGCCAGCAGTTCACCGGGACAGGGTACCGGGGAGCTGTTTTTT.